This T cell receptor beta chain was observed in a study of shared clonotypes between healthy human individuals. In the naive CD8 group, cells lacked CD45RO and were positively selected for CCR7, so terminally differentiated effector memory CD45RA+ cells were left out. TCRdb keeps only in-frame clones here, not all; method: immunoSEQ multiplex PCR. The sample shows some 2,100,000 clones, more than 85% of them seen only once. The CDR3 has 14 amino acids. V lost 6 bases and J lost 5; bases outside the gene matches: 11. Germline V gives CDR1 SQVTM, CDR2 ANQGSEA. The sequenced sample was naive CD8+ T cells from PBMCs. The origin of this receptor is a man aged 18 to 30 in good health. Some clones in this sample may be carry-over from other donors' samples. The chain links TRBV29-1 to TRBJ2-5, with TRBD1 identical over 8 bases. The CDR3 protein is CSVARTGLKETQYF. Written as DNA, the CDR3 is TGCAGCGTGGCCAGGACAGGGTTGAAGGAGACCCAGTACTTC.